Sequencing of this T cell receptor beta chain was carried out in a study of blood T cell repertoires in COVID-19. Looking at the study overall: Sources were T cells, B-cell-depleted T cells, or PBMCs; the material itself was cDNA or gDNA.

This CDR3 spans 17 amino acids. CDR1 SGDLS and CDR2 YYNGEE come from the germline V gene. Trimming removed 0 bases at V and 3 bases at J, with 16 bases between. Method: immunoSEQ multiplex PCR; TCRdb's copy keeps in-frame clones and lacks some. The sample lists 270,000 or so clones; under 90% were seen once. The sequence was collected from a woman younger than 35 with acute or convalescent COVID-19. The sequencing input was peripheral blood. The chain employs TRBV9 and TRBJ1-3; unclear D gene. CDR3 bases: TGTGCCAGCAGCGTAGCTCCTCCGGCAGGAGGTGGAAACACCATATATTTT. Its translation: CASSVAPPAGGGNTIYF.